This T cell receptor beta chain was sequenced in a study of regulatory T cells in long-lasting Graves disease. General study points: Clonotypes that were public and shared totalled roughly 3,000 in persistent patients versus 966 in new patients.

For TCR beta, libraries came from iRepertoire HTBI primers and Arm-PCR of CDR3 regions. TCRdb re-derived calls from the multiplex PCR reads in MiXCR, one entry per CDR3 protein. Of 420,000 or so distinct CDR3 sequences listed, about 17% are singletons. On this clonotype itself: As yet, its antigen is unknown.

V lost 5 bases to trimming and J lost 0 bases, with 17 bases between them. This CDR3 is 17 amino acids long. Germline V gives CDR1 LNHDA, CDR2 SQIVND (reference sequence). Documented time point: newly diagnosed GD, antithyroid drugs for less than 3 months. From RNA extracted from PBMCs, the TCR library was made. These same data were also listed under a study on T cells in Graves' hyperthyroidism and ophthalmopathy. This second report adds: Diagnostic decisions used clinical symptoms, serum thyroxine and TRAb, thyroid ultrasound and orbital computed tomography.

Sequencing used peripheral blood mononuclear cells (PBMCs), obtained at new diagnosis, from a patient treated with antithyroid drugs. The receptor was isolated from a woman aged 18-29 years with Graves disease. The gene calls are TRBV19 and TRBJ2-1; no clear D. CDR3 in DNA: TGTGCCAGTAGTCCCCCCCCCAGCGCAAGCTCCTACAATGAGCAGTTCTTC. It yields the protein CASSPPPSASSYNEQFF.